This is a list of T cell receptor beta chains from one sample in a study of blood T cell repertoires in COVID-19. The method was immunoSEQ multiplex PCR; TCRdb's version includes in-frame clones alone and lacks a portion of them. The data show fewer than 250,000 clones, with approximately 90% seen just once and around 1% held by the top ten. Sequenced sample: PBMCs or T cells enriched from blood (not recorded which). The receptors come from a man aged 50 or older who had been exposed to COVID-19. The CDR3 runs from the conserved cysteine through the conserved F or W. The D gene is left open where the match is weak. Size is omitted from some rows. Given values are once, few, many or a class for expanded clones.

v_call: TRBV19; clone_size: .; d_call: TRBD1; j_call: TRBJ1-6; cdr3_aa: CASSLQGLHNSPLHF; cdr3_nt: TGTGCCAGTAGCCTACAGGGGCTTCATAATTCACCCCTCCACTTT
v_call: TRBV18; clone_size: .; d_call: TRBD1; j_call: TRBJ2-2; cdr3_aa: CASSQDRALPSRTGELFF; cdr3_nt: TGTGCCAGCTCTCAAGACAGGGCCCTACCCTCCCGTACCGGGGAGCTGTTTTTT
v_call: TRBV11-3; clone_size: .; d_call: TRBD1; j_call: TRBJ2-1; cdr3_aa: CASSLVAGGLNEQFF; cdr3_nt: TGTGCCAGCAGCTTAGTGGCAGGGGGCCTTAATGAGCAGTTCTTC
v_call: TRBV28; clone_size: .; d_call: .; j_call: TRBJ1-1; cdr3_aa: CASSLSRLGASTEAFF; cdr3_nt: TGTGCCAGCAGTTTATCACGTCTAGGGGCTAGCACTGAAGCTTTCTTT
v_call: TRBV18; clone_size: once; d_call: .; j_call: TRBJ1-5; cdr3_aa: CASSPTGTRPPQHF; cdr3_nt: TGTGCCAGCTCACCGACGGGGACACGTCCGCCCCAGCATTTT
v_call: TRBV19; clone_size: .; d_call: TRBD2; j_call: TRBJ2-3; cdr3_aa: CASSRRLAGLADTQYF; cdr3_nt: TGTGCCAGTAGTCGTCGACTAGCGGGACTGGCAGATACGCAGTATTTT
v_call: TRBV2; clone_size: .; d_call: .; j_call: TRBJ1-5; cdr3_aa: CAIMRDSNQPQHF; cdr3_nt: TGTGCTATTATGAGGGATAGCAATCAGCCCCAGCATTTT
v_call: TRBV11-2; clone_size: once; d_call: .; j_call: TRBJ1-1; cdr3_aa: CASSPRLDSLEAFF; cdr3_nt: TGTGCCAGCAGTCCCCGGTTGGACAGTCTTGAAGCTTTCTTT
v_call: TRBV5-1; clone_size: once; d_call: TRBD2; j_call: TRBJ2-5; cdr3_aa: CASSTRLAETQYF; cdr3_nt: TGCGCCAGCAGCACCCGACTAGCAGAGACCCAGTACTTC
v_call: TRBV28; clone_size: .; d_call: .; j_call: TRBJ1-2; cdr3_aa: CASSLIQADYGYTF; cdr3_nt: TGTGCCAGCAGCCTTATACAGGCGGACTATGGCTACACCTTC